A selection of T cell receptor beta chains follows, all from one sample in a study of graft-versus-host responses after intestinal transplantation. The table came from immunoSEQ multiplex PCR; TCRdb's copy has only in-frame clones and leaves some out. Counted here are around 97,000 clones, around 90% occurring once; the ten biggest clones make up roughly 6%. No antigen has been assigned to these receptors. Sequences were derived from unstimulated CD8+ T cells sorted from spleen or lymph node cells, sampled before intestinal transplant. The receptors originated from a human donor who received an intestinal transplant. Each CDR3 is given with its conserved first and last residue. The D gene is left open where the match is weak. Expanded clones are given a class, and other clones once, few, many or no size at all.

TRBJ2-7 | - | TRBV2 | once | CASLLSSYEQYF | TGTGCCAGCCTCCTTTCATCCTACGAGCAGTACTTC
TRBJ1-6 | - | TRBV13 | - | CASSPPGGSASPLHF | TGTGCCAGCAGCCCCCCCGGGGGCTCGGCTTCACCCCTCCACTTT
TRBJ2-3 | TRBD2 | TRBV29-1 | - | CSAVPGLAASTDTQYF | TGCAGCGCCGTCCCGGGACTAGCGGCTAGCACAGATACGCAGTATTTT
TRBJ2-2 | - | TRBV29-1 | - | CSPGGSGELFF | TGCAGCCCCGGGGGTTCCGGGGAGCTGTTTTTT
TRBJ2-7 | - | TRBV6-5 | - | CASSYSRNEQYF | TGTGCCAGCAGTTACTCCAGGAACGAGCAGTACTTC
TRBJ2-3 | - | TRBV27 | - | CASSLFGGSTDTQYF | TGTGCCAGCAGTTTATTCGGCGGGAGCACAGATACGCAGTATTTT
TRBJ2-1 | - | TRBV14 | - | CASSQFQRVNNEQFF | TGTGCCAGCAGCCAATTCCAGCGGGTCAACAATGAGCAGTTCTTC
TRBJ2-7 | TRBD2 | TRBV6-5 | - | CATSTSGGSYEQYF | TGTGCCACCTCTACTAGCGGGGGCTCCTACGAGCAGTACTTC
TRBJ1-1 | - | TRBV29-1 | - | CSGRETNTEAFF | TGCAGCGGGCGCGAGACGAACACTGAAGCTTTCTTT
TRBJ1-6 | - | TRBV7-9 | few | CASSTSPLHF | TGTGCCAGCAGTACATCACCCCTCCACTTT
TRBJ2-1 | - | TRBV5-6 | - | CASSPSRGTLDEQFF | TGTGCCAGCAGCCCCAGCAGGGGAACGTTGGATGAGCAGTTCTTC
TRBJ2-5 | - | TRBV10-3 | - | CAISVGPAETQYF | TGTGCCATCAGTGTCGGGCCAGCAGAGACCCAGTACTTC
TRBJ2-5 | - | TRBV25-1 | - | CASSGDLHRQVSQETQYF | TGTGCCAGCAGTGGGGACCTACACAGGCAGGTCTCCCAAGAGACCCAGTACTTC
TRBJ2-7 | - | TRBV2 | - | CASSDSLAYEQYF | TGTGCCAGCAGTGACTCACTAGCCTACGAGCAGTACTTC
TRBJ1-5 | TRBD1 | TRBV18 | - | CASSPTRQGHSNQPQHF | TGTGCCAGCTCACCAACCAGACAGGGCCATAGCAATCAGCCCCAGCATTTT
TRBJ2-7 | TRBD2 | TRBV13 | - | CASSTGLAPSYEQYF | TGTGCCAGCAGCACCGGACTAGCCCCCTCCTACGAGCAGTACTTC
TRBJ2-1 | TRBD2 | TRBV14 | - | CASSQFTEREGNEQFF | TGTGCCAGCAGCCAATTCACTGAACGGGAGGGGAATGAGCAGTTCTTC
TRBJ1-2 | - | TRBV7-9 | - | CASGVHGYTF | TGTGCCAGCGGGGTACATGGCTACACCTTC
TRBJ2-1 | TRBD2 | TRBV19 | - | CASSMDSGGYNEQFF | TGTGCCAGTAGTATGGATAGCGGGGGATACAATGAGCAGTTCTTC
TRBJ2-7 | - | TRBV9 | once | CASGRGADEQYF | TGTGCCAGCGGGAGGGGGGCCGACGAGCAGTACTTC
TRBJ2-7 | - | TRBV7-2 | - | CASSRGDQAYEQYF | TGTGCCAGCAGCAGAGGAGACCAGGCCTACGAGCAGTACTTC
TRBJ2-7 | - | TRBV7-9 | - | CASSLGTLEQYF | TGTGCCAGCAGCTTAGGGACCCTCGAGCAGTACTTC
TRBJ2-6 | - | TRBV19 | few | CASSIGMLGANVLTF | TGTGCCAGTAGTATCGGAATGTTGGGGGCCAACGTCCTGACTTTC
TRBJ2-7 | TRBD1 | TRBV4-1 | - | CASSYDRAGGEQYF | TGCGCCAGCAGCTATGACAGGGCAGGAGGCGAGCAGTACTTC
TRBJ1-3 | - | TRBV14 | - | CASSQGWTAGNTIYF | TGTGCCAGCAGCCAAGGCTGGACAGCTGGAAACACCATATATTTT
TRBJ1-6 | - | TRBV5-1 | - | CANLFRDLGALHF | TGCGCCAACCTGTTCAGGGACCTTGGGGCCCTCCACTTT
TRBJ2-1 | TRBD2 | TRBV6-1 | - | CASGLAGGQFF | TGTGCCAGCGGGCTAGCGGGAGGGCAGTTCTTC
TRBJ2-5 | - | TRBV2 | - | CASSVQVGGETQYF | TGTGCCAGCAGTGTACAGGTGGGCGGGGAGACCCAGTACTTC
TRBJ2-7 | TRBD2 | TRBV7-6 | - | CASSLLGGSDYEQYF | TGTGCCAGCAGCTTATTGGGCGGGAGTGACTACGAGCAGTACTTC
TRBJ2-1 | - | TRBV27 | - | CASSTEPYNEQFF | TGTGCCAGCAGTACGGAACCCTACAATGAGCAGTTCTTC
TRBJ2-5 | TRBD2 | TRBV6-5 | - | CASVAGDQETQYF | TGTGCCAGCGTAGCGGGGGACCAAGAGACCCAGTACTTC
TRBJ2-7 | TRBD1 | TRBV7-9 | - | CASSLSSDRDVWYEQYF | TGTGCCAGCAGCCTAAGTTCCGACAGGGACGTATGGTACGAGCAGTACTTC
TRBJ2-3 | TRBD1 | TRBV6-4 | few | CASSDTTGADTQYF | TGTGCCAGCAGTGACACTACAGGGGCAGATACGCAGTATTTT
TRBJ2-1 | - | TRBV6-5 | - | CASSYTNLGGEQFF | TGTGCCAGCAGTTATACGAACCTCGGGGGTGAGCAGTTCTTC
TRBJ2-6 | - | TRBV29-1 | - | CSVLGGHSSGANVLTF | TGCAGCGTATTGGGCGGCCACTCCTCTGGGGCCAACGTCCTGACTTTC
TRBJ1-2 | TRBD1 | TRBV18 | few | CASSPLKTGGPTGGYTF | TGTGCCAGCTCACCGCTAAAAACAGGGGGACCCACGGGAGGCTACACCTTC
TRBJ1-1 | - | TRBV2 | - | CASIRQEYVNTEAFF | TGTGCCAGCATAAGACAGGAGTATGTGAACACTGAAGCTTTCTTT
TRBJ2-4 | TRBD2 | TRBV4-2 | - | CASSQDSGGANIQYF | TGTGCCAGCAGCCAAGATAGCGGGGGGGCCAACATTCAGTACTTC
TRBJ2-5 | TRBD2 | TRBV2 | - | CASSETWAGDGETQYF | TGTGCCAGCAGTGAAACCTGGGCGGGGGACGGAGAGACCCAGTACTTC
TRBJ2-7 | - | TRBV6-5 | - | CASRQGYEQYF | TGTGCCAGCAGACAGGGCTACGAGCAGTACTTC
TRBJ1-2 | TRBD1 | TRBV2 | - | CASRGQGGGYTF | TGTGCCAGCAGGGGACAGGGAGGTGGCTACACCTTC
TRBJ2-7 | - | TRBV4-1 | - | CASSHGDKYEQYF | TGCGCCAGCAGCCATGGAGACAAATACGAGCAGTACTTC
TRBJ1-2 | TRBD1 | TRBV27 | - | CASSPGTGNYGYTF | TGTGCCAGCAGTCCGGGGACAGGGAACTATGGCTACACCTTC
TRBJ1-2 | - | TRBV13 | - | CASSSGPGNYGYTF | TGTGCCAGCAGCTCAGGACCAGGGAACTATGGCTACACCTTC
TRBJ1-6 | - | TRBV6-6 | - | CASSGTLSSPLHF | TGTGCCAGCTCCGGGACACTTAGTTCACCCCTCCACTTT
TRBJ2-7 | - | TRBV19 | - | CASSLGLSSYEQYF | TGTGCCAGTAGTCTAGGACTATCATCCTACGAGCAGTACTTC
TRBJ2-3 | - | TRBV7-3 | - | CASSPQGLDTQYF | TGTGCCAGCAGCCCCCAGGGTCTCGATACGCAGTATTTT
TRBJ2-5 | TRBD2 | TRBV4-1 | - | CASNLGVLAAQETQYF | TGCGCCAGCAACCTAGGGGTACTAGCGGCTCAAGAGACCCAGTACTTC
TRBJ2-7 | - | TRBV6-5 | once | CASSEILPTYEQYF | TGTGCCAGCAGTGAAATACTCCCTACCTACGAGCAGTACTTC